This T cell receptor (beta chain) was recorded in a study of T cell responses to AZD1222 COVID-19 vaccine. The study, taken as a whole, reports: Per reports, nearly half of all spike-specific TCRs target regions that are unmutated in variants. Vaccination with two AZD1222 doses was followed by a rise in Spike-specific TCR breadth and depth.

Clones were sequenced by immunoSEQ multiplex PCR, and TCRdb holds only the in-frame ones, with some missing. The sample carries about 110,000 clones, 91% recorded once. V gave up 5 bases and J gave up 7 bases, with 6 bases separating them. There are 12 residues in the CDR3. Germline assignment: CDR1 SGHTA and CDR2 FQGNSA. Comments on this clone: Its target is unknown.

Here the sequenced sample was peripheral blood, taken on day 0 of AZD1222 vaccination. The V and J genes are TRBV7-2 and TRBJ1-6, with D uncertain. This TCR was sampled from an adult in good health. The CDR3: CASSPRNSPLHF. The DNA of the CDR3 is TGTGCCAGCAGCCCGCGCAATTCACCCCTCCACTTT.